Reported below is one TCR beta chain. The sample is drawn from a study of blood T cell repertoires in COVID-19. At the level of the study: The cDNA or gDNA used as material had been derived from T cells, B-cell-depleted T cells, or PBMCs.

As handled by the study authors: Estimation of nucleated cell counts relied on the amplification of reference gene primers. The repertoire was sequenced with immunoSEQ multiplex PCR; TCRdb's copy has only in-frame clones and lacks some. That table supplies the V and J calls and clone size; D and trimming were determined from the DNA. Counted here are 85,000 to 130,000 clones, roughly 92% occurring once; the ten biggest clones make up 0.97%. The germline V gene has CDR1 MNHEY and CDR2 SMNVEV (reference sequence). V was pared by 3 bases and J by 5 bases, with 5 bases of the junction left unmatched. This CDR3 has 15 residues.

Sequenced input: peripheral blood. This chain uses TRBV27 with TRBJ2-1; TRBD2 matches at 9 bases. The sequence derives from a man between 60 and 75 years old with acute or convalescent COVID-19. The CDR3: CASSFGGRVDNEQFF. The CDR3 nucleotides are TGTGCCAGCAGTTTTGGCGGGAGGGTCGACAATGAGCAGTTCTTC.